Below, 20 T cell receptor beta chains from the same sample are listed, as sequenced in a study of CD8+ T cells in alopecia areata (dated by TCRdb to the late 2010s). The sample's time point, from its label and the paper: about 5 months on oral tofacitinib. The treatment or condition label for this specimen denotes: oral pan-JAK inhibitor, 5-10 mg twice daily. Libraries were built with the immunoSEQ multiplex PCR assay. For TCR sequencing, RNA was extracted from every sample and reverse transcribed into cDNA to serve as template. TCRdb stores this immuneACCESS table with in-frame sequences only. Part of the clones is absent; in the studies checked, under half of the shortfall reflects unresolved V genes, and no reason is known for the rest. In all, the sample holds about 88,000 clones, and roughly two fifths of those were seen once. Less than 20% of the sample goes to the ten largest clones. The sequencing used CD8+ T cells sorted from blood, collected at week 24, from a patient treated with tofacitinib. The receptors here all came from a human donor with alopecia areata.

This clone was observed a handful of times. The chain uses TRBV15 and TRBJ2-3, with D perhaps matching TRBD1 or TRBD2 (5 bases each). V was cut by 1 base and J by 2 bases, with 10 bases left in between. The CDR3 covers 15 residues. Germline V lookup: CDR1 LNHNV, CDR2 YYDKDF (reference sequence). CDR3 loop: CATSRVGADTDTQYF. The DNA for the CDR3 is TGTGCCACCAGCAGAGTCGGGGCGGACACAGATACGCAGTATTTT. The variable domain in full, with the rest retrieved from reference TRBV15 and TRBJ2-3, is DAMVIQNPRYQVTQFGKPVTLSCSQTLNHNVMYWYQQKSSQAPKLLFHYYDKDFNNEADTPDNFQSRRPNTSFCFLDIRSPGLGDTAMYLCATSRVGADTDTQYFGPGTRLTVL.

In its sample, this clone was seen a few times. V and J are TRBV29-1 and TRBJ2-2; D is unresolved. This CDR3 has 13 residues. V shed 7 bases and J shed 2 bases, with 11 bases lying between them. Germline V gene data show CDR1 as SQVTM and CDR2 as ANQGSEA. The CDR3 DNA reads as TGCAGCGGAAGTAAGCCAAACACCGGGGAGCTGTTTTTT. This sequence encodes CSGSKPNTGELFF.

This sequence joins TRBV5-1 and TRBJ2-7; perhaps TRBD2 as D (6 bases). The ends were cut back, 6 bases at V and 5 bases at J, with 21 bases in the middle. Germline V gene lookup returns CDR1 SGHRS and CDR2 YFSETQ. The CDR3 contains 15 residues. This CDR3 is CASTDYDPPGDEQYF. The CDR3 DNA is TGCGCCAGCACCGATTACGACCCTCCGGGGGACGAGCAGTACTTC.

CDR3 region: CSVARDGVYNEQFF. The CDR3 DNA sequence: TGCAGCGTTGCCCGAGATGGGGTCTACAATGAGCAGTTCTTC. The chain is built from TRBV29-1 and TRBJ2-1; no clear D gene. Trimming pared 4 bases from V and 3 bases from J, leaving 13 bases between. The CDR3 extends over 14 amino acids. The V gene's germline CDR1 is SQVTM and CDR2 ANQGSEA.

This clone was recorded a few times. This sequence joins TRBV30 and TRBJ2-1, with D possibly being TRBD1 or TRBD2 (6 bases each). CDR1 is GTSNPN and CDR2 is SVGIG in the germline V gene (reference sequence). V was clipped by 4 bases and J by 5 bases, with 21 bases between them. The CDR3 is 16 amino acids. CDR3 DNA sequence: TGTGCCTGGAATCTGGAGGCGACAGGAGGGGACAATGAGCAGTTCTTC. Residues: CAWNLEATGGDNEQFF.

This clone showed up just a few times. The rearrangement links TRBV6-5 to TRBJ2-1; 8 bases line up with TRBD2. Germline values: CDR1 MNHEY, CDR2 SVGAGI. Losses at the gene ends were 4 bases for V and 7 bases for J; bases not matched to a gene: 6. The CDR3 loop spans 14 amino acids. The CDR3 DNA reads TGTGCCAGCAGTTCCTCGGGACTAGGGAATGAGCAGTTCTTC. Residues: CASSSSGLGNEQFF.

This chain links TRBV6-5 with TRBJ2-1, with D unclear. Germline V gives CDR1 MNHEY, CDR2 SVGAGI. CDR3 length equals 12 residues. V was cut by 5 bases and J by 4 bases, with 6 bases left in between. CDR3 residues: CASSTIYNEQFF. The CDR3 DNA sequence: TGTGCCAGCAGTACAATATACAATGAGCAGTTCTTC.

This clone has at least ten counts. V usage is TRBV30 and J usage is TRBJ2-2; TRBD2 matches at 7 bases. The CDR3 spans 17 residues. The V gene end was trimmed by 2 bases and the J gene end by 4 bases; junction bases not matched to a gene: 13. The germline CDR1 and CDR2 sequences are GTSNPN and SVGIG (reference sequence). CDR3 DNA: TGTGCCTGGAGTCGAACCACTAGCGAACTCAGCACCGGGGAGCTGTTTTTT. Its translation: CAWSRTTSELSTGELFF.

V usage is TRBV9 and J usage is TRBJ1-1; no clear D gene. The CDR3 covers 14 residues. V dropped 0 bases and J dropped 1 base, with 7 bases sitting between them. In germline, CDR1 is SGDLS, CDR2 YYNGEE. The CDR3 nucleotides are TGTGCCAGCAGCGTAGGGGATTCGAACACTGAAGCTTTCTTT. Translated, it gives CASSVGDSNTEAFF.

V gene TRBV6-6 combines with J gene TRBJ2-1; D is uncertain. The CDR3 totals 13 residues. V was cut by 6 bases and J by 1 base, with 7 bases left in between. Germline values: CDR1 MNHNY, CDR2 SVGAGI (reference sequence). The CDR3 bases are TGTGCCAGCAGCCAGGAATCCTACAATGAGCAGTTCTTC. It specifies CASSQESYNEQFF.

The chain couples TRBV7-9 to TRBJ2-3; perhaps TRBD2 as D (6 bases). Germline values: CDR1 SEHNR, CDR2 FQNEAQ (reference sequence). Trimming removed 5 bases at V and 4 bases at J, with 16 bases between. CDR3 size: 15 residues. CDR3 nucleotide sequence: TGTGCCAGCAGCGCCAAGAGCGGGCCATCAGATACGCAGTATTTT. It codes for CASSAKSGPSDTQYF.

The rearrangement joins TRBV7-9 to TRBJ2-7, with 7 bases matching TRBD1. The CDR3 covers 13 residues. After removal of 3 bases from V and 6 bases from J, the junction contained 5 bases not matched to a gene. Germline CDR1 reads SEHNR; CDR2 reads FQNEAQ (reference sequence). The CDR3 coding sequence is TGTGCCAGCAGCTTCACCACAGGGGCCGAGCAGTACTTC. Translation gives CASSFTTGAEQYF. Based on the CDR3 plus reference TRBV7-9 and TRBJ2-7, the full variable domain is DTGVSQNPRHKITKRGQNVTFRCDPISEHNRLYWYRQTLGQGPEFLTYFQNEAQLEKSRLLSDRFSAERPKGSFSTLEIQRTEQGDSAMYLCASSFTTGAEQYFGPGTRLTVT.

The CDR3 region has the DNA TGTGCCGGACGGGCTGGGGGTGAGCAGTACTTC. It encodes CAGRAGGEQYF. This chain joins TRBV30 and TRBJ2-7, with D tentatively TRBD1 or TRBD2 (5 bases each). This CDR3 region has 11 residues. V dropped 8 bases and J dropped 7 bases, with 15 bases sitting between them. Germline CDR1 and CDR2: GTSNPN and SVGIG (reference sequence).

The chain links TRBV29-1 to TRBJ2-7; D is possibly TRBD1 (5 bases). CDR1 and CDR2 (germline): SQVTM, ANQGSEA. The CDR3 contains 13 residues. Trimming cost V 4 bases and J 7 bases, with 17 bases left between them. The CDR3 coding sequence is TGCAGCGTTGGTACAGGCGGTATTCAGGAGCAGTACTTC. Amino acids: CSVGTGGIQEQYF.

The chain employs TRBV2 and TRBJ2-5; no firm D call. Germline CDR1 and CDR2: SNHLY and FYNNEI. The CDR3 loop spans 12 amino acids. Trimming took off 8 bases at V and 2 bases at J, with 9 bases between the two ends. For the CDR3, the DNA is TGTGCCAGCCTAGGTTGGCAAGAGACCCAGTACTTC. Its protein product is CASLGWQETQYF.

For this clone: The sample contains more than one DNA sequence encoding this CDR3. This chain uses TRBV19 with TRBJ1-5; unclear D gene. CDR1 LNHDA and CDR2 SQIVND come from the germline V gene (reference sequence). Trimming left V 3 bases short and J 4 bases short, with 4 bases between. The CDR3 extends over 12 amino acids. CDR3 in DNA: TGTGCCAGTAGTATCGGAAATCAGCCCCAGCATTTT. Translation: CASSIGNQPQHF.

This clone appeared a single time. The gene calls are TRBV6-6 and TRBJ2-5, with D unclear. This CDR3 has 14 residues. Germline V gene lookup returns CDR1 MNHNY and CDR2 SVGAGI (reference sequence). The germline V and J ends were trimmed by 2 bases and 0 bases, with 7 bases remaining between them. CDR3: CASSYRTDQETQYF. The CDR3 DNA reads TGTGCCAGCAGTTACAGGACGGACCAAGAGACCCAGTACTTC.

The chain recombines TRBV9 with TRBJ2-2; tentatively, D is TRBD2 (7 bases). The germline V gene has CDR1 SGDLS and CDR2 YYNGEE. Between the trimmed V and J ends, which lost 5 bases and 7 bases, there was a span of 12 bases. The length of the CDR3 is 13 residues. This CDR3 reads CASRAGGLGELFF. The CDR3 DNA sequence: TGTGCCAGCAGAGCCGGGGGGCTCGGGGAGCTGTTTTTT.

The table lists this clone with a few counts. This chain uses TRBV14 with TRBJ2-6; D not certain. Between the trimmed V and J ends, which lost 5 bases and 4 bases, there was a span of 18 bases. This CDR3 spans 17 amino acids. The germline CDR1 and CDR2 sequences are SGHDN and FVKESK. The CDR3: CASSSRIAPPGANVLTF. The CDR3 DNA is TGTGCCAGCAGCAGTCGAATAGCCCCGCCGGGGGCCAACGTCCTGACTTTC.

The CDR3 spells CASSITGGTGELFF. CDR3 DNA: TGCGCCAGCAGCATAACGGGGGGCACCGGGGAGCTGTTTTTT. The chain employs TRBV4-1 and TRBJ2-2; 7 nucleotides agree with TRBD2. The length of the CDR3 is 14 residues. V shed 5 bases, J shed 4 bases, and the junction held 4 bases outside the gene matches. CDR1 MGHRA and CDR2 YSYEKL come from the germline V gene.